The 28 T cell receptor beta chains given below trace back to one sample, sequenced in a study of cytomegalovirus exposure and HLA in healthy donors. Primers for the PCR totalled 60 Vbeta and 13 Jbeta. TCRdb keeps only in-frame clones here, not all; method: immunoSEQ multiplex PCR. The sample lists roughly 110,000 clones; 70% to 85% were seen once. Sequences were obtained from PBMCs. The receptors come from a male donor in good health and CMV-seronegative.

This clone was picked up a small number of times. The chain combines TRBV7-9 with TRBJ2-7, with D perhaps TRBD2 (6 bases). The ends were cut back, 5 bases at V and 2 bases at J, with 13 bases in the middle. The CDR3 is made up of 14 amino acids. CDR1 SEHNR and CDR2 FQNEAQ come from the germline V gene (reference sequence). The chain's CDR3 is CASSPGTGTYEQYF. The DNA of the CDR3 is TGTGCCAGCAGCCCCGGGACTGGAACCTACGAGCAGTACTTC.

The chain employs TRBV7-6 and TRBJ2-2; unclear D gene. This CDR3 region has 14 residues. Trimming shortened V by 1 base and J by 8 bases, and 11 bases separated the two germline ends. Germline V gives CDR1 SGHVS, CDR2 FNYEAQ. CDR3 nucleotides: TGTGCCAGCAGCTTAGAAATCAATCGGGGGGAGCTGTTTTTT. Encoded protein: CASSLEINRGELFF.

The chain combines TRBV7-9 with TRBJ1-3; tentative D call: TRBD1 (5 bases). Germline-derived CDR1 and CDR2 are SEHNR and FQNEAQ (reference sequence). V lost 1 base and J 0 bases, leaving 10 bases between the germline ends. The CDR3 spans 16 residues. CDR3 residues: CASSLGTGSSGNTIYF. The CDR3 region has the DNA TGTGCCAGCAGCTTAGGTACAGGAAGCTCTGGAAACACCATATATTTT.

This clone has more than one count but fewer than ten. The J gene is TRBJ2-1, the V gene TRBV9, with TRBD2 identical over 9 bases. The CDR3 contains 15 residues. The J segment lost 6 bases and the V segment lost 3 bases, leaving 7 bases of the junction unmatched. From germline, CDR1 is SGDLS and CDR2 YYNGEE. The CDR3 loop is CASSAPAGGGNEQFF. CDR3 bases: TGTGCCAGCAGCGCCCCGGCGGGGGGGGGCAATGAGCAGTTCTTC.

The V and J genes are TRBV7-9 and TRBJ2-1; the match to TRBD2 covers 9 bases. Germline values: CDR1 SEHNR, CDR2 FQNEAQ (reference sequence). The length of the CDR3 is 13 residues. V trimming: 4 bases; J trimming: 10 bases; junction bases outside the gene matches: 5. This chain's CDR3 is CASSSGLADEQFF. In DNA, the CDR3 is TGTGCCAGCAGCTCGGGACTAGCTGACGAGCAGTTCTTC.

The chain carries TRBV10-2 and TRBJ2-7; a possible D gene is TRBD1 (6 bases). Germline V gene lookup returns CDR1 WSHSY and CDR2 SAAADI. V was cut by 4 bases and J by 3 bases, with 13 bases left in between. The CDR3 covers 14 residues. The CDR3 nucleotides read TGCGCCAGCAGTGTCGGGGAGACAGGCTACGAGCAGTACTTC. Translated: CASSVGETGYEQYF.

This clone showed up just once. The CDR3 protein is CASSSGTGTYNEQFF. DNA of the CDR3: TGTGCCAGCAGTTCCGGGACAGGGACTTACAATGAGCAGTTCTTC. This chain connects TRBV6-4 to TRBJ2-1; the match to TRBD1 covers 9 bases. V gave up 5 bases and J gave up 4 bases; unmatched junction bases: 6. Germline CDR1 reads MRHNA; CDR2 reads SNTAGT. The CDR3 length is 15 residues.

V and J are TRBV6-5 and TRBJ2-7, with 8 bases fitting TRBD1. Per germline, CDR1 MNHEY and CDR2 SVGAGI. The CDR3 runs 14 residues. Losses at the gene ends were 6 bases for V and 6 bases for J; bases not matched to a gene: 10. The CDR3 DNA reads TGTGCCAGCAGCCAACGGACAGGGTGGAGCGAGCAGTACTTC. Residues: CASSQRTGWSEQYF.

V usage is TRBV27 and J usage is TRBJ2-7, with TRBD2 identical over 8 bases. CDR1 is MNHEY, CDR2 SMNVEV, per germline (reference sequence). J lost 2 bases, V lost 5 bases, and 14 bases had no gene match. The CDR3 has 17 residues. In nucleotides, the CDR3 is TGTGCCAGCAGTGCTGGGACTAGGGGGGGGTATCCCTACGAGCAGTACTTC. This sequence encodes CASSAGTRGGYPYEQYF.

The chain couples TRBV30 to TRBJ2-7, with a tentative D call TRBD2 (5 bases). Germline CDR1 is GTSNPN and CDR2 is SVGIG (reference sequence). This CDR3 contains 13 residues. V was pared by 1 base and J by 7 bases, with 14 bases between. Here the CDR3 reads CAWSEAVSGEQYF. CDR3 DNA sequence: TGTGCCTGGAGTGAAGCGGTATCGGGAGAGCAGTACTTC. Supplemented by reference TRBV30 and TRBJ2-7, the full variable domain reads SQTIHQWPATLVQPVGSPLSLECTVEGTSNPNLYWYRQAAGRGLQLLFYSVGIGQISSEVPQNLSASRPQDRQFILSSKKLLLSDSGFYLCAWSEAVSGEQYFGPGTRLTVT.

The chain couples TRBV27 to TRBJ2-1; 9 bases agree with TRBD1. With V trimmed by 5 bases and J by 9 bases, 8 bases remained unmatched. This CDR3 region has 14 residues. Looked up from germline, CDR1 is MNHEY and CDR2 is SMNVEV (reference sequence). CDR3 protein: CASSLNTGGTEQFF. The CDR3 DNA reads as TGTGCCAGCAGTCTTAATACAGGGGGCACTGAGCAGTTCTTC.

The chain couples TRBV2 to TRBJ2-7; D uncertain. Germline CDR1 reads SNHLY; CDR2 reads FYNNEI. V was trimmed by 6 bases and J by 0 bases, leaving 12 bases between them. This CDR3 spans 14 amino acids. The DNA of the CDR3 is TGTGCCAGCAGGCACATCGCCCCCTCCTACGAGCAGTACTTC. Translated, it gives CASRHIAPSYEQYF.

The V and J genes are TRBV29-1 and TRBJ1-1; 7 bases align to TRBD1. CDR1 and CDR2 from the germline V gene are SQVTM and ANQGSEA. The CDR3 covers 14 residues. V dropped 1 base and J dropped 4; count of bases not matched to a gene: 6. The CDR3 is CSVEVRGFSTEAFF. The DNA for the CDR3 is TGCAGCGTTGAAGTCAGGGGGTTTTCCACTGAAGCTTTCTTT.

The chain employs TRBV7-2 and TRBJ2-1; 10 positions agree with TRBD2. In germline, CDR1 is SGHTA, CDR2 FQGNSA. The CDR3 contains 18 residues. V dropped 0 bases and J dropped 4; count of bases not matched to a gene: 9. CDR3 amino acids: CASSLARPSGSKYNEQFF. The CDR3 coding sequence is TGTGCCAGCAGCTTAGCGAGGCCTAGCGGGAGTAAATACAATGAGCAGTTCTTC.

The CDR3 loop is CASRRPGQGNEKLFF. The CDR3 DNA sequence: TGTGCCAGCAGGAGACCGGGACAGGGGAATGAAAAACTGTTTTTT. V is TRBV6-1 and J is TRBJ1-4; 10 bases fit TRBD1. Per the germline V gene, CDR1 is MNHNS and CDR2 is SASEGT. The CDR3 has 15 residues. Losses at the gene ends were 6 bases for V and 5 bases for J; bases not matched to a gene: 6.

The chain is built from TRBV27 and TRBJ2-7; 8 nucleotides match TRBD2. V was clipped by 3 bases and J by 6 bases; unmatched bases: 4. The germline CDR1 and CDR2 sequences are MNHEY and SMNVEV (reference sequence). This CDR3 comprises 13 residues. Written as DNA, the CDR3 is TGTGCCAGCAGTTTGGGACTAGGGTCCGAGCAGTACTTC. This encodes CASSLGLGSEQYF.

CDR3 in amino acids: CASILGGSVASYTF. CDR3 bases: TGTGCCAGCATTCTAGGGGGATCCGTTGCTAGCTACACCTTC. This sequence joins TRBV6-6 and TRBJ1-2; D possibly corresponds to TRBD1 (6 bases). This CDR3 has 14 residues. V dropped 7 bases and J dropped 9 bases, with 21 bases sitting between them. Germline CDR1 and CDR2: MNHNY and SVGAGI (reference sequence).

This clone was recorded only once. The chain joins TRBV27 to TRBJ2-7; TRBD2 matches 14 bases. CDR1 is MNHEY and CDR2 is SMNVEV in the germline V gene (reference sequence). There are 16 residues in the CDR3. Trimming at V came to 4 bases and at J to 4 bases, leaving 6 bases not matched to a gene. The CDR3 loop reads CASSSWTSGRYYEQYF. The CDR3 DNA follows: TGTGCCAGCAGTTCCTGGACTAGCGGGAGGTATTACGAGCAGTACTTC.

The chain carries TRBV6-5 and TRBJ2-1; 8 nucleotides line up with TRBD2. With V trimmed by 5 bases and J by 9 bases, 12 bases remained unmatched. The CDR3 consists of 15 residues. Germline V CDR1 and CDR2: MNHEY, SVGAGI. The CDR3 loop is CASSKLAERRGEQFF. CDR3 coding DNA: TGTGCCAGCAGTAAACTAGCGGAGAGAAGGGGTGAGCAGTTCTTC.

The V call is TRBV6-5, the J call TRBJ2-1; 8 bases match TRBD2. V shed 2 bases, J shed 2 bases, and the junction held 5 bases outside the gene matches. Per the germline V gene, CDR1 is MNHEY and CDR2 is SVGAGI. This CDR3 contains 16 residues. CDR3: CASSYGLAGAYNEQFF. CDR3 DNA: TGTGCCAGCAGTTACGGACTAGCTGGAGCCTACAATGAGCAGTTCTTC.

V and J are TRBV19 and TRBJ2-1, with D possibly matching TRBD2 (6 bases). Germline CDR1 and CDR2: LNHDA and SQIVND (reference sequence). The CDR3 runs 17 residues. V lost 0 bases to trimming and J lost 7 bases, with 19 bases between them. CDR3 loop: CASSIDVAGIGVNEQFF. The CDR3 nucleotides are TGTGCCAGTAGTATAGATGTTGCGGGAATTGGTGTAAATGAGCAGTTCTTC.

This chain links TRBV27 with TRBJ2-7, with D possibly being TRBD2 (5 bases). Germline assignment: CDR1 MNHEY and CDR2 SMNVEV (reference sequence). Trimming cost V 1 base and J 7 bases, with 20 bases left between them. The CDR3 spans 16 residues. CDR3 in DNA: TGTGCCAGCAGTTTATACGGCGGTCCCGGAGGTGATGAGCAGTACTTC. This sequence encodes CASSLYGGPGGDEQYF.

V usage is TRBV5-4 and J usage is TRBJ1-3; possibly TRBD1 for D (5 bases). Trimming took off 0 bases at V and 0 bases at J, with 10 bases between the two ends. The CDR3 loop spans 16 amino acids. Per germline, CDR1 SGHNT and CDR2 YYREEE (reference sequence). CDR3 sequence (DNA): TGTGCCAGCAGCTTGGGCGGGGACTACTCTGGAAACACCATATATTTT. Protein product: CASSLGGDYSGNTIYF.

The chain couples TRBV20-1 to TRBJ1-2; D is ambiguous. Germline V gives CDR1 DFQATT, CDR2 SNEGSKA (reference sequence). V was pared by 1 base and J by 8 bases, with 8 bases between. The length of the CDR3 is 11 residues. The CDR3 nucleotides read TGCAGTGCTAGAGGATTGGGCGGCTACACCTTC. Translation gives CSARGLGGYTF.

The CDR3 sequence: CASSQDGRGAEAFF. The DNA for the CDR3 is TGCGCCAGCAGCCAAGATGGAAGGGGCGCTGAAGCTTTCTTT. The gene calls are TRBV4-1 and TRBJ1-1, with D perhaps TRBD1 (5 bases). CDR1 MGHRA and CDR2 YSYEKL come from the germline V gene. V was shortened by 0 bases and J by 6 bases, with 11 bases between the two germline ends. CDR3 size: 14 residues.

The CDR3: CASSPLSQGRNIQYF. CDR3 nucleotide sequence: TGCGCCAGCAGCCCCCTGTCTCAGGGGCGAAACATTCAGTACTTC. The chain recombines TRBV5-1 with TRBJ2-4, with a possible D match to TRBD1 (6 bases). The V gene's germline CDR1 is SGHRS and CDR2 YFSETQ. Deletions cut 4 bases from V and 6 bases from J, with 17 bases between. This CDR3 has 15 amino acids.

This rearrangement joins TRBV7-6 to TRBJ1-5; 8 positions match TRBD1. This CDR3 comprises 18 residues. The V gene's germline CDR1 is SGHVS and CDR2 FNYEAQ. Losses at the gene ends were 8 bases for V and 7 bases for J; bases not matched to a gene: 22. In DNA, the CDR3 is TGTGCCAGCGGGGGGACAGGAGGAGGACCGAGACACGACCAGCCCCAGCATTTT. Its translation is CASGGTGGGPRHDQPQHF. The full variable domain, completed using reference TRBV7-6 and TRBJ1-5, is GAGVSQSPRYKVTKRGQDVALRCDPISGHVSLYWYRQALGQGPEFLTYFNYEAQQDKSGLPNDRFSAERPEGSISTLTIQRTEQRDSAMYRCASGGTGGGPRHDQPQHFGDGTRLSIL.

This chain joins TRBV27 and TRBJ2-1; TRBD2 aligns across 13 bases. Germline trimming cut 6 bases from V and 9 bases from J; bases unmatched to any gene: 2. In germline, CDR1 is MNHEY, CDR2 SMNVEV (reference sequence). This CDR3 region has 13 residues. In DNA form, the CDR3 reads TGTGCCAGCAGACTAGCGGGAGGGAGTGAGCAGTTCTTC. As protein: CASRLAGGSEQFF.